One and the same sample provided the 27 T cell receptor beta chains below, sequenced in a study of T cell responses to AZD1222 COVID-19 vaccine. Sequencing used immunoSEQ multiplex PCR; TCRdb keeps in-frame clones, though not all of them. The sample includes around 120,000 clones, around nine tenths of them seen just once. This specimen was peripheral blood, taken 28 days after the second AZD1222 dose. The source of these receptors is an adult who received the AZD1222 COVID-19 vaccine.

The chain has TRBV30 and TRBJ2-7; D remains ambiguous. Germline V gives CDR1 GTSNPN, CDR2 SVGIG (reference sequence). The CDR3 spans 12 residues. The V and J ends lost 1 base and 0 bases respectively, with 4 bases between them. CDR3 sequence reads: CAWSEHSYEQYF. The CDR3 DNA sequence: TGTGCCTGGAGTGAACACTCCTACGAGCAGTACTTC.

This sequence joins TRBV3-1 (or the pseudogene TRBV3-2) and TRBJ2-1, with TRBD1 matching over 8 bases. Germline CDR1 is LGHDT and CDR2 is YNNKEL (reference sequence). Trimming took 1 base from V and 7 from J; bases not matched to a gene: 6. The CDR3 covers 15 residues. CDR3 DNA: TGTGCCAGCAGCCAAGGGCAGGGGGCGAGGAATGAGCAGTTCTTC. Its protein is CASSQGQGARNEQFF.

V is TRBV19 and J is TRBJ2-7; the D is unclear. V shed 0 bases and J shed 4 bases, with 10 bases lying between them. The CDR3 is 14 amino acids. Germline CDR1 is LNHDA and CDR2 is SQIVND (reference sequence). For the CDR3, the DNA is TGTGCCAGTAGTATAGATTGGCGGAGTTACGAGCAGTACTTC. Protein sequence: CASSIDWRSYEQYF.

The rearrangement uses TRBV9 and TRBJ2-1; TRBD2 might be the D (6 bases). The V gene lost 0 bases and the J gene lost 4 bases, with 11 bases spanning the gap. Germline V gene lookup returns CDR1 SGDLS and CDR2 YYNGEE. This CDR3 spans 15 amino acids. CDR3 coding DNA: TGTGCCAGCAGCGTAGAAGCGGGCGCTTACAATGAGCAGTTCTTC. Protein product: CASSVEAGAYNEQFF. The full variable domain, rest sourced from reference TRBV9 and TRBJ2-1, is DSGVTQTPKHLITATGQRVTLRCSPRSGDLSVYWYQQSLDQGLQFLIQYYNGEERAKGNILERFSAQQFPDLHSELNLSSLELGDSALYFCASSVEAGAYNEQFFGPGTRLTVL.

The chain carries TRBV6-5 and TRBJ1-4, with D possibly matching TRBD1 (5 bases). This CDR3 spans 15 amino acids. V was shortened by 4 bases and J by 4 bases, with 13 bases between the two germline ends. The germline V gene has CDR1 MNHEY and CDR2 SVGAGI. The DNA of the CDR3 is TGTGCCAGCAGTTCCACCGGGGGGAATAATGAAAAACTGTTTTTT. Amino acids: CASSSTGGNNEKLFF.

This clone occurred once. The chain recombines TRBV7-7 with TRBJ1-4, with no clear D. The CDR3 is 15 residues long. Trimming shortened V by 2 bases and J by 3 bases, and 10 bases separated the two germline ends. Germline V gene sequence: CDR1 SSHAT, CDR2 FNYEAQ (reference sequence). Written as DNA, the CDR3 is TGTGCCAGCAGCTTAACCCCGGGGTCTAATGAAAAACTGTTTTTT. Its translation: CASSLTPGSNEKLFF.

This chain joins TRBV20-1 and TRBJ2-5; D assignment may be TRBD1 or TRBD2 (5 bases each). Germline V gene lookup returns CDR1 DFQATT and CDR2 SNEGSKA (reference sequence). The CDR3 totals 15 residues. Trimming shortened V by 3 bases and J by 9 bases, and 23 bases separated the two germline ends. The CDR3 nucleotides read TGCAGTGCTAGTTACCCGGGACCGCAGAGGATTTCCCAGTACTTC. Its protein is CSASYPGPQRISQYF.

In nucleotides, the CDR3 is TGCGCCAGCAGCTTGTCAGCATCGAACACCGGGGAGCTGTTTTTT. Translated, it gives CASSLSASNTGELFF. This chain uses TRBV5-1 with TRBJ2-2; D remains ambiguous. The CDR3 loop spans 15 amino acids. Germline CDR1 reads SGHRS; CDR2 reads YFSETQ. Trimming removed 1 base at V and 0 bases at J, with 7 bases between.

Only a few counts were recorded for this clone. The V and J genes are TRBV7-9 and TRBJ1-2; D unclear. This CDR3 comprises 12 residues. Trimming cost V 3 bases and J 6 bases, with 8 bases left between them. Germline loops: CDR1 SEHNR, CDR2 FQNEAQ (reference sequence). The CDR3 coding sequence is TGTGCCAGCAGCTTTCTTCGGGATGGCTACACCTTC. Residues: CASSFLRDGYTF.

A word on this clone: Additional DNA sequences in this sample encode the identical CDR3. The chain joins TRBV15 to TRBJ1-5; the match to TRBD1 covers 8 bases. The CDR3 sequence is 14 residues long. Trimming cost V 3 bases and J 2 bases; bases outside gene matches: 0. Germline V gene data show CDR1 as LNHNV and CDR2 as YYDKDF (reference sequence). CDR3 in amino acids: CATSRTGGNQPQHF. CDR3 bases: TGTGCCACCAGCAGGACAGGGGGCAATCAGCCCCAGCATTTT.

V gene TRBV6-2 or TRBV6-3 combines with J gene TRBJ1-2; D remains unclear. The germline V gene has CDR1 MNHEY and CDR2 SVGEGT. Deletions cut 3 bases from V and 7 bases from J, with 6 bases between. The CDR3 has 11 amino acids. The CDR3 is CASSYIRGYTF. CDR3 coding DNA: TGTGCCAGCAGTTATATCCGTGGCTACACCTTC.

This chain links TRBV12-3 or TRBV12-4 with TRBJ1-5; D is unresolved. The CDR3 runs to 13 residues. V was shortened by 2 bases and J by 3 bases, with 5 bases between the two germline ends. CDR3 loop: CASSLLPNQPQHF. CDR3 nucleotides: TGTGCCAGCAGTTTACTGCCCAATCAGCCCCAGCATTTT.

The chain combines TRBV6-5 with TRBJ2-1, with TRBD2 identical over 13 bases. V was clipped by 10 bases and J by 9 bases; unmatched bases: 9. Per germline, CDR1 MNHEY and CDR2 SVGAGI. The CDR3 is 14 residues long. In nucleotides, the CDR3 is TGTGCCACGCTCGGGACTAGCGGGATATTTGAGCAGTTCTTC. This translates into CATLGTSGIFEQFF.

This rearrangement joins TRBV3-1 (or the pseudogene TRBV3-2) to TRBJ2-5; D not certain. This CDR3 contains 12 residues. CDR1 is LGHDT, CDR2 YNNKEL, per germline (reference sequence). The V gene lost 6 bases and the J gene lost 1 base, with 6 bases spanning the gap. The CDR3 DNA reads TGTGCCAGCAGGGGTTTCCAAGAGACCCAGTACTTC. It is translated as CASRGFQETQYF.

The V and J genes are TRBV5-4 and TRBJ2-5; no firm D call. The CDR3 spans 13 residues. The germline V gene encodes CDR1 SGHNT and CDR2 YYREEE (reference sequence). V was trimmed by 4 bases and J by 4 bases, leaving 11 bases between them. CDR3: CASSPWGVETQYF. CDR3 DNA: TGTGCCAGCAGCCCCTGGGGTGTAGAGACCCAGTACTTC.

J is TRBJ1-1 and V is TRBV7-2, with no clear D. Per germline, CDR1 SGHTA and CDR2 FQGNSA. The CDR3 is 15 residues long. V lost 4 bases to trimming and J lost 3 bases, with 15 bases between them. The CDR3 is CASSSGRASYTEAFF. The CDR3, as DNA: TGTGCCAGCAGCTCAGGACGAGCGAGCTACACTGAAGCTTTCTTT.

The sample holds one count of this clone. The genes are TRBV18 and TRBJ2-7; D perhaps matches TRBD1 (6 bases). Trimming stripped 5 bases from V and 2 bases from J, with 19 bases between. This CDR3 comprises 16 residues. Germline V gene sequence: CDR1 KGHSH, CDR2 LQKENI. CDR3 sequence (DNA): TGTGCCAGCTCATCGCGGAGAATACAGGGCACCTACGAGCAGTACTTC. Translated, it gives CASSSRRIQGTYEQYF.

The chain uses TRBV6-6 and TRBJ1-5; TRBD1 is a possible D gene (5 bases). V lost 8 bases to trimming and J lost 5 bases, with 19 bases between them. CDR3 size: 15 residues. Germline V lookup: CDR1 MNHNY, CDR2 SVGAGI (reference sequence). The chain's CDR3 is CASGGGGEKDQPQHF. For the CDR3, the DNA is TGTGCCAGCGGAGGAGGAGGGGAGAAGGATCAGCCCCAGCATTTT.

The chain has TRBV28 and TRBJ1-1, with a weak D call TRBD1 (5 bases). Per germline, CDR1 MDHEN and CDR2 SYDVKM. CDR3 length: 16 amino acids. Trimming took 5 bases from V and 7 from J, leaving 23 bases between them. The CDR3 region has the DNA TGTGCCAGCAGTCAAGGTGACAGTTTGGGATTCGGTGAAGCTTTCTTT. As protein: CASSQGDSLGFGEAFF.

The chain combines TRBV9 with TRBJ2-3; a weak D match, TRBD2 (6 bases). The V gene lost 0 bases and the J gene lost 8 bases, with 13 bases spanning the gap. There are 14 residues in the CDR3. Per germline, CDR1 SGDLS and CDR2 YYNGEE. The CDR3 sequence: CASSVAREMGTQYF. For the CDR3, the DNA is TGTGCCAGCAGCGTAGCCCGGGAGATGGGTACGCAGTATTTT.

This chain uses TRBV9 with TRBJ2-1, with D possibly TRBD1 on 6 matching bases. The germline V and J ends were trimmed by 0 bases and 0 bases, with 10 bases remaining between them. CDR3 length: 16 residues. Per germline, CDR1 SGDLS and CDR2 YYNGEE. CDR3 residues: CASSVEGRGSYNEQFF. As DNA, the CDR3 is TGTGCCAGCAGCGTAGAGGGCAGGGGCTCCTACAATGAGCAGTTCTTC.

This chain's CDR3 is CASSQRGMNTEAFF. The CDR3 nucleotides read TGTGCCAGCAGCCAACGAGGTATGAACACTGAAGCTTTCTTT. The J gene is TRBJ1-1, the V gene TRBV3-1 (or the pseudogene TRBV3-2); D not certain. Trimming stripped 2 bases from V and 0 bases from J, with 7 bases between. Germline CDR1 is LGHDT and CDR2 is YNNKEL (reference sequence). This CDR3 contains 14 residues.

The chain uses TRBV10-2 and TRBJ1-1; TRBD1 is a possible D gene (5 bases). The CDR3 loop spans 13 amino acids. CDR1 and CDR2 from the germline V gene are WSHSY and SAAADI. Trimming took 10 bases from V and 0 from J, leaving 12 bases between them. The CDR3 spells CATLDTLNTEAFF. DNA for the CDR3: TGCGCCACCCTGGACACGCTGAACACTGAAGCTTTCTTT.

This rearrangement joins TRBV15 to TRBJ1-2; 7 positions agree with TRBD1. Germline CDR1 and CDR2: LNHNV and YYDKDF (reference sequence). The V and J ends lost 1 base and 2 bases, in that order; junction bases with no gene match: 4. The CDR3 sequence is 15 residues long. The CDR3 bases are TGTGCCACCAGCAGAGGTACAGGGGTGAACTATGGCTACACCTTC. Protein sequence: CATSRGTGVNYGYTF.

The rearrangement uses TRBV28 and TRBJ1-4; 9 bases are shared with TRBD1. Germline lookup yields CDR1 MDHEN and CDR2 SYDVKM. There are 16 residues in the CDR3. With V trimmed by 5 bases and J by 7 bases, 11 bases remained unmatched. CDR3 sequence (DNA): TGTGCCAGCAGTCCGAGGGACAGGGTTCGGGTTGAAAAACTGTTTTTT. It yields the protein CASSPRDRVRVEKLFF. The entire variable domain, with the rest obtained from reference TRBV28 and TRBJ1-4, is as follows: DVKVTQSSRYLVKRTGEKVFLECVQDMDHENMFWYRQDPGLGLRLIYFSYDVKMKEKGDIPEGYSVSREKKERFSLILESASTNQTSMYLCASSPRDRVRVEKLFFGSGTQLSVL.

There are a few counts of this clone. The CDR3 sequence: CASSQETGRINYGYTF. DNA of the CDR3: TGTGCCAGCAGCCAAGAGACGGGGAGAATTAACTATGGCTACACCTTC. The chain couples TRBV4-2 to TRBJ1-2; D is uncertain. Germline loops: CDR1 LGHNA, CDR2 YNFKEQ. The CDR3 consists of 16 residues. V lost 0 bases to trimming and J lost 1 base, with 12 bases between them.

The rearrangement joins TRBV19 to TRBJ1-5; D not certain. V dropped 2 bases and J dropped 0 bases, with 11 bases sitting between them. The CDR3 is 16 amino acids. From germline, CDR1 is LNHDA and CDR2 SQIVND (reference sequence). As DNA, the CDR3 is TGTGCCAGTAGTATAAATCGGCAGATTAGCAATCAGCCCCAGCATTTT. Translated: CASSINRQISNQPQHF.